A single sample is the source of the 23 T cell receptor beta chains below, sequenced in a study of shared clonotypes between healthy human individuals. Here immunoSEQ multiplex PCR was the method, and the copy in TCRdb shows in-frame clones only, minus some. The repertoire holds some 2,100,000 clones, with just over 90% as singletons. Only CD45RO-negative cells positively selected for CCR7 counted as naive CD8 cells, so terminally differentiated effector memory CD45RA+ cells were excluded. Sequences were obtained from naive CD8+ T cells from PBMCs. The receptors shown here come from a man younger than 35 in good health. Some clones in this sample may be carry-over from other donors' samples.

The chain carries TRBV28 and TRBJ2-1; 8 nucleotides align to TRBD2. The CDR3 extends over 14 amino acids. V lost 5 bases, J lost 8 bases, and 8 bases stayed unmatched. Germline V CDR1 and CDR2: MDHEN, SYDVKM. The CDR3 DNA reads as TGTGCCAGCAGTCCCGGGATAGCGGGATATGAGCAGTTCTTC. The encoded protein is CASSPGIAGYEQFF.

V and J are TRBV19 and TRBJ2-2; unclear D gene. This CDR3 has 13 residues. The germline gives CDR1 LNHDA, CDR2 SQIVND (reference sequence). Trimming cost V 5 bases and J 7 bases, with 11 bases left between them. DNA of the CDR3: TGTGCCAGTAGTGGAAGGGCGATCGGGGAGCTGTTTTTT. It specifies CASSGRAIGELFF.

The rearrangement joins TRBV6-5 to TRBJ1-3; D is unclear. CDR1 and CDR2 from the germline V gene are MNHEY and SVGAGI. V was pared by 2 bases and J by 8 bases, with 10 bases between. The CDR3 sequence is 13 residues long. CDR3 coding DNA: TGTGCCAGCAGTTACAGGTCTGGGGACACCATATATTTT. It translates to CASSYRSGDTIYF.

This chain's CDR3 is CASSQGAPGGLELFF. The CDR3 region has the DNA TGTGCCAGCAGCCAAGGGGCTCCGGGTGGTTTGGAGCTGTTTTTT. The V and J genes are TRBV4-2 and TRBJ2-2; D gene unclear. The CDR3 is 15 residues long. V shed 1 base and J shed 10 bases, with 16 bases lying between them. Per the germline V gene, CDR1 is LGHNA and CDR2 is YNFKEQ.

Here the CDR3 reads CASRPGTLVLPSTDTQYF. DNA for the CDR3: TGTGCCAGCAGACCCGGGACTTTAGTTCTTCCCTCCACAGATACGCAGTATTTT. This rearrangement joins TRBV27 to TRBJ2-3, with D perhaps TRBD2 (6 bases). Germline V CDR1 and CDR2: MNHEY, SMNVEV (reference sequence). V gave up 6 bases and J gave up 2 bases, with 24 bases separating them. This CDR3 region has 18 residues.

The chain has TRBV6-5 and TRBJ2-2; the D gene is possibly TRBD2 (6 bases). Trimming left V 5 bases short and J 4 bases short, with 11 bases between. Germline assignment: CDR1 MNHEY and CDR2 SVGAGI. CDR3 size: 14 residues. CDR3: CASSILASTGELFF. CDR3 DNA sequence: TGTGCCAGCAGTATCCTAGCGAGCACCGGGGAGCTGTTTTTT.

This clone appeared a few times. The chain is built from TRBV2 and TRBJ1-5; no clear D. The V gene lost 3 bases and the J gene lost 6 bases, with 15 bases spanning the gap. Germline V gene data show CDR1 as SNHLY and CDR2 as FYNNEI. This CDR3 spans 15 amino acids. The CDR3 loop reads CASSDETDISQPQHF. The DNA for the CDR3 is TGTGCCAGCAGTGACGAGACCGACATATCTCAGCCCCAGCATTTT.

This clone was seen only once. The CDR3 DNA reads as TGTGCCAGCAGCTTAGCGGGGACAGAGCAAGAGACCCAGTACTTC. Translated: CASSLAGTEQETQYF. This chain connects TRBV11-2 to TRBJ2-5, with 7 bases matching TRBD1. The germline V gene encodes CDR1 SGHAT and CDR2 FQNNGV. V was clipped by 1 base and J by 2 bases; unmatched bases: 4. CDR3 size: 15 residues.

The chain recombines TRBV5-1 with TRBJ1-1; 9 bases agree with TRBD1. J gave up 3 bases and V 4 bases, and 7 bases lay outside the gene matches. CDR1 and CDR2 (germline): SGHRS, YFSETQ. The CDR3 extends over 15 amino acids. The CDR3 DNA reads TGCGCCAGCAGCCCCGGACAGGGGAGGGACACTGAAGCTTTCTTT. This translates into CASSPGQGRDTEAFF. The full variable domain, with the rest looked up from reference TRBV5-1 and TRBJ1-1, is KAGVTQTPRYLIKTRGQQVTLSCSPISGHRSVSWYQQTPGQGLQFLFEYFSETQRNKGNFPGRFSGRQFSNSRSEMNVSTLELGDSALYLCASSPGQGRDTEAFFGQGTRLTVV.

This clone was detected only once. The J gene is TRBJ2-7, the V gene TRBV27, with 9 bases lining up with TRBD2. The CDR3 sequence is 15 residues long. J gave up 4 bases and V 5 bases, and 9 bases lay outside the gene matches. Per germline, CDR1 MNHEY and CDR2 SMNVEV (reference sequence). CDR3 bases: TGTGCCAGCAGTCTATTAGCGGGAGACGGGTACGAGCAGTACTTC. Translated, it gives CASSLLAGDGYEQYF.

J is TRBJ2-1 and V is TRBV7-9, with a tentative D call TRBD2 (7 bases). Germline CDR1 is SEHNR and CDR2 is FQNEAQ (reference sequence). V lost 5 bases to trimming and J lost 9 bases, with 17 bases between them. The CDR3 has 14 residues. The CDR3 spells CASSHHLGGGEQFF. The CDR3 region has the DNA TGTGCCAGCAGCCATCACCTAGGGGGGGGTGAGCAGTTCTTC.

V is TRBV7-9 and J is TRBJ2-5; 8 nucleotides align to TRBD1. Unmatched junction bases numbered 12, after V lost 5 bases and J lost 4 bases. Germline V gene lookup returns CDR1 SEHNR and CDR2 FQNEAQ (reference sequence). CDR3 length: 16 amino acids. CDR3 sequence: CASSLRLQGAGETQYF. DNA for the CDR3: TGTGCCAGCAGCCTCCGGCTGCAGGGGGCAGGAGAGACCCAGTACTTC.

The CDR3 region is CASSPSGIEETQYF. The CDR3 coding sequence is TGTGCCAGCAGTCCTAGCGGGATCGAAGAGACCCAGTACTTC. The chain is built from TRBV28 and TRBJ2-5; 9 bases are shared with TRBD2. Trimming removed 5 bases from V and 3 bases from J; junction bases left unmatched: 4. The CDR3 contains 14 residues. CDR1 and CDR2 (germline): MDHEN, SYDVKM.

The chain joins TRBV7-8 to TRBJ2-6, with 13 bases identical to TRBD2. The germline V gene has CDR1 SGHVS and CDR2 FQNEAQ. The CDR3 is 19 amino acids. The ends lost 5 bases at V and 5 bases at J; junction bases unmatched: 12. The CDR3 sequence is CASSPGLAGAIHRANVLTF. The CDR3 DNA reads TGTGCCAGCAGCCCCGGACTAGCGGGAGCCATTCATAGGGCCAACGTCCTGACTTTC.

The chain uses TRBV28 and TRBJ2-7; either TRBD1 or TRBD2 may supply D (5 bases each). The germline V and J ends were trimmed by 6 bases and 6 bases, with 33 bases remaining between them. CDR1 and CDR2 from the germline V gene are MDHEN and SYDVKM. The CDR3 runs to 19 residues. DNA for the CDR3: TGTGCCAGCAGCCACCCCCTCCTTTCTGAACGGGGCGCGTTTGGCGAGCAGTACTTC. Residues: CASSHPLLSERGAFGEQYF.

This clone was counted a few times. V is TRBV29-1 and J is TRBJ1-1, with TRBD1 matching over 9 bases. V was clipped by 6 bases and J by 6 bases; unmatched bases: 5. This CDR3 spans 12 amino acids. Per the germline V gene, CDR1 is SQVTM and CDR2 is ANQGSEA. CDR3 nucleotides: TGCAGCGTCCACACAGGGGGCTCTGAAGCTTTCTTT. This encodes CSVHTGGSEAFF.

This sequence joins TRBV5-6 and TRBJ2-3; D call uncertain. This CDR3 is built from 15 residues. Germline CDR1 is SGHDT and CDR2 is YYEEEE. Between the trimmed V and J ends, which lost 3 bases and 0 bases, there was a span of 11 bases. CDR3 residues: CASSSRGPSTDTQYF. Here the CDR3 DNA reads TGTGCCAGCAGCTCCCGAGGCCCAAGCACAGATACGCAGTATTTT.

The chain employs TRBV15 and TRBJ2-7; D possibly uses TRBD1 or TRBD2 (5 bases each). CDR3 length: 17 residues. Germline lookup yields CDR1 LNHNV and CDR2 YYDKDF (reference sequence). V was clipped by 0 bases and J by 1 base, with 16 bases between them. This CDR3 is CATSRDQTGPLSYEQYF. The CDR3 nucleotides are TGTGCCACCAGCAGAGATCAAACGGGACCGTTGTCCTACGAGCAGTACTTC.

The rearrangement links TRBV7-9 to TRBJ2-7; D may match TRBD1 or TRBD2 (6 bases each). Trimming shortened V by 4 bases and J by 5 bases, and 21 bases separated the two germline ends. Germline values: CDR1 SEHNR, CDR2 FQNEAQ (reference sequence). There are 16 residues in the CDR3. CDR3 nucleotides: TGTGCCAGCAGCTCCCCCCCGGAGGGACACACGGACGAGCAGTACTTC. It encodes CASSSPPEGHTDEQYF.

The V and J genes are TRBV4-1 and TRBJ2-3, with D possibly matching TRBD2 (5 bases). Germline values: CDR1 MGHRA, CDR2 YSYEKL. The CDR3 is 19 residues long. V was clipped by 0 bases and J by 2 bases, with 21 bases between them. The CDR3 reads CASSQERRTDRLFTDTQYF. The CDR3 DNA sequence: TGCGCCAGCAGCCAAGAAAGGAGGACGGACCGACTCTTCACAGATACGCAGTATTTT.

The rearrangement links TRBV7-9 to TRBJ2-7; D remains ambiguous. The CDR3 has 11 amino acids. The germline CDR1 and CDR2 sequences are SEHNR and FQNEAQ (reference sequence). V shed 5 bases and J shed 5 bases, with 7 bases lying between them. In DNA form, the CDR3 reads TGTGCCAGCAGCACCTCGAACGAGCAGTACTTC. It is translated as CASSTSNEQYF.

The chain employs TRBV7-9 and TRBJ2-7, with 9 bases that match TRBD1. CDR1 and CDR2 (germline): SEHNR, FQNEAQ (reference sequence). The trim removed 5 bases at V and 3 bases at J, leaving 11 bases unmatched. CDR3 size: 16 residues. In DNA form, the CDR3 reads TGTGCCAGCAGCCCCCCCGGGACAGGGCCCTTCTACGAGCAGTACTTC. Its protein is CASSPPGTGPFYEQYF.

The chain is built from TRBV7-9 and TRBJ2-1; D unclear. Germline V CDR1 and CDR2: SEHNR, FQNEAQ (reference sequence). The CDR3 covers 14 residues. V was cut by 5 bases and J by 7 bases, with 15 bases left in between. The CDR3 is CASSNRVVRNEQFF. In DNA, the CDR3 is TGTGCCAGCAGCAACCGGGTCGTAAGGAATGAGCAGTTCTTC.